This T cell receptor beta chain is drawn from a study of T-cell memory formation after mild COVID-19. The table lists this clonotype with a few counts. TCRdb independently ran MiXCR on the 5' RACE reads; one entry per CDR3 protein. Of 250,000 to 300,000 distinct CDR3 sequences in the sample, 15% to 20% were seen once. This TCR was sampled from a man in his late teens or twenties who had mild COVID-19 (a few samples of this study predate the infection). Cell type and time point are not known. Material: PBMCs or a T cell subset sorted from them (not recorded which).

The CDR3 sequence: CSASLVLAGGTQYF. The CDR3 DNA is TGCAGTGCTAGTTTAGTCCTAGCGGGGGGGACGCAGTATTTT. The chain has TRBV20-1 and TRBJ2-3; TRBD2 aligns across 12 bases. After removal of 3 bases from V and 9 bases from J, the junction contained 7 bases not matched to a gene. CDR3 length: 14 residues. Germline V CDR1 and CDR2: DFQATT, SNEGSKA (reference sequence).